Given below is one TCR beta chain in context. Its antigen is not identified. Clones were sequenced by immunoSEQ multiplex PCR, and TCRdb holds only the in-frame ones, with some missing. Among under 80,000 clones listed, 65% to 90% were seen once. The source of the sample is a study of OX40 agonist ivuxolimab in advanced cancers. Across the whole study: Of mixed ages from about 23 to 85 and averaging about 56 years, the group was roughly 83% male.

General observations from the study: Nonresponders, in some cases, also had low normalized T-cell clonal expansion.

Here the sequenced sample was CD4+ or CD8+ T cells sorted from blood, taken in a trial of the OX40 agonist ivuxolimab. The receptor comes from an adult with an advanced solid tumor such as melanoma, head and neck, liver or kidney cancer.

The CDR3 nucleotides read TGCGCCAGCAGCTTCGGGACAGGGGTCGGGAGGCCCCAGTACTTC. It is translated as CASSFGTGVGRPQYF. V gene TRBV5-1 combines with J gene TRBJ2-5; 10 nucleotides match TRBD1. Germline values: CDR1 SGHRS, CDR2 YFSETQ. The CDR3 runs 15 residues. V dropped 2 bases and J dropped 9; count of bases not matched to a gene: 10.